This T cell receptor (beta chain) came from a study of T-cell memory formation after mild COVID-19. Overall study context: TCR clustering was largely donor specific. Points from the study as a whole: CD4+ clones that contracted lay mainly in CM and EM; CD8+ ones lay in EMRA.

V lost 2 bases and J lost 0, with 13 bases in between. The CDR3 runs to 17 residues. TCRdb passed the 5' RACE reads through MiXCR, listing each CDR3 protein once. The sample has about 470,000 distinct CDR3 sequences, 25% seen once; the top ten hold 12%. This clonotype was found once. Its antigen remains unidentified. The sequencing sample was made of PBMCs or a T cell subset sorted from them (not recorded which). The TCR originated in an adult woman who had mild COVID-19 (a few samples of this study predate the infection). Cell type and time point are not known. The V call is TRBV12-3 or TRBV12-4, the J call TRBJ2-2; D perhaps matches TRBD2 (5 bases). For the CDR3, the DNA is TGTGCCAGCAGTTTATCGGGAAGTAGAGCGAACACCGGGGAGCTGTTTTTT. It codes for CASSLSGSRANTGELFF.